These 14 T cell receptor beta chains came from one sample sequenced in a study of CD8+ T cells in alopecia areata. Once RNA had been extracted, it was reverse transcribed into cDNA to act as the sequencing template. Clones were sequenced by immunoSEQ multiplex PCR, and TCRdb holds only the in-frame ones, with some missing. There are about 140,000 clones in the sample; 45% to 60% occur only once, and approximately 15% lies in the top ten. Treatment noted: oral pan-JAK inhibitor, 5-10 mg twice daily. Sequences were derived from CD8+ T cells sorted from blood, sampled at week 4, from a patient treated with tofacitinib. Receptors were obtained from a human donor with alopecia areata.

This chain links TRBV7-6 with TRBJ2-7; no firm D call. In germline, CDR1 is SGHVS, CDR2 FNYEAQ. V lost 4 bases to trimming and J lost 4 bases, with 11 bases between them. This CDR3 region has 13 residues. The CDR3 is CASSSVGVYEQYF. Written as DNA, the CDR3 is TGTGCCAGCAGCTCCGTTGGGGTTTACGAGCAGTACTTC.

The chain couples TRBV2 to TRBJ1-1; possibly TRBD1 for D (5 bases). Trimming took 7 bases from V and 2 from J, leaving 20 bases between them. Germline V gives CDR1 SNHLY, CDR2 FYNNEI. The CDR3 spans 16 residues. CDR3 nucleotide sequence: TGTGCCAGCATCCTGAAGGTGAGGGGACCCAACACTGAAGCTTTCTTT. This encodes CASILKVRGPNTEAFF. Full variable domain (missing parts from reference TRBV2 and TRBJ1-1): EPEVTQTPSHQVTQMGQEVILRCVPISNHLYFYWYRQILGQKVEFLVSFYNNEISEKSEIFDDQFSVERPDGSNFTLKIRSTKLEDSAMYFCASILKVRGPNTEAFFGQGTRLTVV.

The chain combines TRBV18 with TRBJ2-3, with 11 bases lining up with TRBD2. Germline CDR1 KGHSH, CDR2 LQKENI. J was trimmed by 4 bases and V by 0 bases; bases with no gene match: 6. The CDR3 loop spans 17 amino acids. CDR3 protein: CASSPPIAGGPADTQYF. CDR3 coding DNA: TGTGCCAGCTCACCACCTATAGCGGGGGGGCCCGCAGATACGCAGTATTTT.

The chain employs TRBV6-5 and TRBJ1-6; 11 bases are a match to TRBD1. Trimming took 4 bases from V and 9 from J; bases not matched to a gene: 2. The CDR3 totals 14 residues. Germline V gene data show CDR1 as MNHEY and CDR2 as SVGAGI. CDR3 DNA sequence: TGTGCCAGCAGTTCCGGGACAGGGGGTTCACCCCTCCACTTT. Protein sequence: CASSSGTGGSPLHF.

J is TRBJ2-1 and V is TRBV2, with TRBD2 matching 8 bases. Losses at the gene ends were 6 bases for V and 8 bases for J; bases not matched to a gene: 12. CDR3 length equals 15 residues. CDR1 and CDR2 from the germline V gene are SNHLY and FYNNEI. CDR3 sequence reads: CASSALGLEGDEQFF. CDR3 nucleotides: TGTGCCAGCAGCGCTTTGGGACTAGAGGGCGATGAGCAGTTCTTC.

This clone occurred a few times. This sequence joins TRBV5-1 and TRBJ2-1; 7 nucleotides align to TRBD2. In germline, CDR1 is SGHRS, CDR2 YFSETQ. The CDR3 extends over 15 amino acids. V trimming: 1 base; J trimming: 2 bases; junction bases outside the gene matches: 3. Here the CDR3 reads CASSLWGGPYNEQFF. DNA for the CDR3: TGCGCCAGCAGCTTGTGGGGGGGACCCTACAATGAGCAGTTCTTC.

This clone was observed a few times. The chain carries TRBV4-2 and TRBJ2-1, with D perhaps matching TRBD1 or TRBD2 (6 bases each). CDR3 size: 16 residues. V gave up 0 bases and J gave up 5 bases, with 14 bases separating them. The germline CDR1 and CDR2 sequences are LGHNA and YNFKEQ. The CDR3 nucleotides are TGTGCCAGCAGCCAAGAACCCGGGGGCTACAACAATGAGCAGTTCTTC. Translating it yields CASSQEPGGYNNEQFF.

This clone was recorded many times. The chain uses TRBV10-3 and TRBJ1-1; no clear D. Germline V gene data show CDR1 as ENHRY and CDR2 as SYGVKD. Deletions cut 0 bases from V and 3 bases from J, with 14 bases between. CDR3 length: 16 residues. The CDR3 sequence: CAISESRGVAYTEAFF. CDR3 in DNA: TGTGCCATCAGTGAGTCGCGTGGGGTGGCTTACACTGAAGCTTTCTTT.

J is TRBJ1-6 and V is TRBV13, with D hard to call. CDR3 length: 15 residues. CDR1 is PRHDT and CDR2 is FYEKMQ in the germline V gene (reference sequence). V was shortened by 0 bases and J by 0 bases, with 3 bases between the two germline ends. The CDR3 DNA is TGTGCCAGCAGCTTAGGAAGCTCCTATAATTCACCCCTCCACTTT. Translation gives CASSLGSSYNSPLHF.

J is TRBJ1-6 and V is TRBV9; no firm D call. The CDR3 sequence is 12 residues long. CDR1 is SGDLS and CDR2 is YYNGEE in the germline V gene. The V and J ends lost 3 bases and 11 bases respectively, with 9 bases between them. CDR3 residues: CASSGQAAPLHF. CDR3 in DNA: TGTGCCAGCAGCGGGCAGGCTGCACCCCTCCACTTT.

The chain joins TRBV5-1 to TRBJ1-1, with 8 bases fitting TRBD1. V lost 4 bases and J lost 5; bases outside the gene matches: 7. The CDR3 runs 14 residues. CDR1 SGHRS and CDR2 YFSETQ come from the germline V gene. CDR3 residues: CASSNDRGGTEAFF. The CDR3 DNA follows: TGCGCCAGCAGCAACGACAGGGGAGGAACTGAAGCTTTCTTT.

This clone appeared a few times. The V call is TRBV4-1, the J call TRBJ2-7, with TRBD2 identical over 8 bases. CDR3 length equals 16 residues. J lost 4 bases, V lost 0 bases, and 8 bases had no gene match. The germline CDR1 and CDR2 sequences are MGHRA and YSYEKL. The CDR3 loop is CASSQDPGLGSYEQYF. CDR3 nucleotide sequence: TGCGCCAGCAGCCAAGATCCGGGACTAGGAAGTTACGAGCAGTACTTC.

The rearrangement joins TRBV7-9 to TRBJ1-2, with TRBD1 matching 7 bases. There are 14 residues in the CDR3. J was trimmed by 3 bases and V by 3 bases; bases with no gene match: 4. Per germline, CDR1 SEHNR and CDR2 FQNEAQ (reference sequence). CDR3 nucleotide sequence: TGTGCCAGCAGCTTTGCCGGGACAGACTATGGCTACACCTTC. It translates to CASSFAGTDYGYTF.

The chain joins TRBV4-2 to TRBJ2-7, with D maybe TRBD2 (5 bases). Trimming left V 1 base short and J 5 bases short, with 12 bases between. The CDR3 contains 14 residues. Germline lookup yields CDR1 LGHNA and CDR2 YNFKEQ. The CDR3 DNA sequence: TGTGCCAGCAGCCAAGTCGCCTTGGGAGACGAGCAGTACTTC. Its protein product is CASSQVALGDEQYF.